Listed below are T cell receptor beta chains from one sample, sequenced in a study of blood T cell repertoires in COVID-19. Sequencing used immunoSEQ multiplex PCR; TCRdb keeps in-frame clones, though not all of them. The top ten hold about 12% of the sample, which has fewer than 50,000 clones, around four fifths seen once. Specimen: peripheral blood. Receptors were obtained from a human donor in a cohort sampled during active COVID-19. CDR3s include the opening cysteine and the closing phenylalanine or tryptophan. A D gene is named only where the DNA matches it firmly. Some rows mark clone size as missing; the rest say once, few, many or name a class of expanded clone.

>TRBJ1-4|TRBV28|NA|NA
CASRIPGGRGEKLFF
TGTGCCAGCAGAATACCGGGGGGTAGAGGTGAAAAACTGTTTTTT
>TRBJ1-1|TRBV6-1|NA|once
CASSARDTASNTEAFF
TGTGCCAGCAGTGCCCGGGACACTGCATCCAACACTGAAGCTTTCTTT
>TRBJ1-2|TRBV5-4|TRBD1|NA
CASSPADTTGGLYGYTF
TGTGCCAGCAGCCCTGCGGATACGACAGGGGGATTGTATGGCTACACCTTC
>TRBJ1-2|TRBV3-1/TRBV3-2|NA|NA
CASSQGGGAPYGYTF
TGTGCCAGCAGCCAAGGCGGCGGGGCCCCCTATGGCTACACCTTC
>TRBJ2-1|TRBV5-6|NA|NA
CASSLIRQGAFREQFF
TGTGCCAGCAGCTTGATTCGGCAAGGGGCGTTTCGGGAGCAGTTCTTC
>TRBJ1-1|TRBV19|NA|NA
CASRQLENTEAFF
TGTGCCAGTAGACAGCTTGAGAACACTGAAGCTTTCTTT
>TRBJ1-5|TRBV9|TRBD1|NA
CASSETGQPNQPQHF
TGTGCCAGCAGCGAAACGGGACAGCCTAATCAGCCCCAGCATTTT
>TRBJ1-2|TRBV27|NA|NA
CASSPATVNYGYTF
TGTGCCAGCAGTCCCGCGACAGTAAACTATGGCTACACCTTC
>TRBJ2-6|TRBV2|NA|NA
CASSEDFGLGANVLTF
TGTGCCAGCAGTGAAGATTTTGGGCTCGGGGCCAACGTCCTGACTTTC
>TRBJ1-6|TRBV15|NA|NA
CATSRDQFPDSSTLHF
TGTGCCACCAGCAGAGATCAATTCCCGGACAGTTCCACCCTCCACTTT
>TRBJ1-5|TRBV2|NA|NA
CASSVGDTYSNQPQHF
TGTGCCAGCAGTGTGGGGGACACCTATAGCAATCAGCCCCAGCATTTT
>TRBJ2-7|TRBV5-4|TRBD2|NA
CASSPGRGDRSEQYF
TGTGCCAGCAGCCCCGGGAGGGGGGATCGAAGCGAGCAGTACTTC
>TRBJ2-3|TRBV24-1|NA|NA
CATRPRGAGVGDTQYF
TGTGCCACCCGCCCCCGGGGGGCGGGGGTTGGGGATACGCAGTATTTT
>TRBJ1-4|TRBV2|TRBD1|NA
CASIRGTGGEKLFF
TGTGCCAGCATAAGGGGGACAGGAGGGGAAAAACTGTTTTTT
>TRBJ1-1|TRBV7-2|NA|few
CASSLDSTAGALGEAFF
TGTGCCAGCAGCTTAGACTCCACGGCAGGGGCGTTGGGTGAAGCTTTCTTT
>TRBJ2-7|TRBV24-1|TRBD1|NA
CATSDQQGDAAYEQYF
TGTGCCACCAGTGATCAACAGGGGGATGCGGCCTACGAGCAGTACTTC
>TRBJ1-3|TRBV7-8|NA|few
CASSTQVSGNTIYF
TGTGCCAGCAGCACACAAGTCTCTGGAAACACCATATATTTT
>TRBJ2-7|TRBV4-1|NA|NA
CASSQELWAGDSYEQYF
TGCGCCAGCAGCCAAGAGCTTTGGGCAGGGGACTCCTACGAGCAGTACTTC
>TRBJ1-1|TRBV6-5|NA|NA
CASSSPTYMNTEAFF
TGTGCCAGCAGTTCACCCACCTATATGAACACTGAAGCTTTCTTT
>TRBJ2-1|TRBV7-3|NA|NA
CASSLRYGDEQFF
TGTGCCAGCAGCTTAAGGTACGGGGATGAGCAGTTCTTC
>TRBJ1-4|TRBV19|TRBD1|NA
CASTRDRQSATNEKLFF
TGTGCCAGTACCCGGGACAGACAATCCGCAACTAATGAAAAACTGTTTTTT
>TRBJ1-2|TRBV15|TRBD1|NA
CATSRGRDRRNYGYTF
TGTGCCACCAGCAGAGGTCGGGACAGGCGGAACTATGGCTACACCTTC
>TRBJ1-3|TRBV5-4|TRBD1|NA
CASSGTGTGSGNTIYF
TGTGCCAGCAGCGGTACCGGGACAGGCTCTGGAAACACCATATATTTT
>TRBJ1-6|TRBV3-1/TRBV3-2|TRBD1|once
CASSPGQGVHYNSPLHF
TGTGCCAGCAGCCCCGGACAGGGGGTTCACTATAATTCACCCCTCCACTTT
>TRBJ1-4|TRBV5-5|NA|NA
CASSQDSSNSEKLFF
TGTGCCAGCAGCCAGGACTCTAGTAATAGTGAAAAACTGTTTTTT
>TRBJ1-2|TRBV30|TRBD1|once
CAWSAGGGFGYTF
TGTGCCTGGAGTGCAGGGGGAGGATTCGGCTACACCTTC
>TRBJ2-7|TRBV2|TRBD1|NA
CASGQVLNEQYF
TGTGCCAGCGGACAGGTCCTGAACGAGCAGTACTTC
>TRBJ1-6|TRBV30|NA|NA
CAWSVTGSSPLHF
TGTGCCTGGAGTGTAACGGGGTCCTCACCCCTCCACTTT
>TRBJ2-5|TRBV30|TRBD2|once
CAWSETSGFQETQYF
TGTGCCTGGAGTGAGACTAGCGGATTCCAAGAGACCCAGTACTTC
>TRBJ1-5|TRBV4-1|NA|NA
CASSQVPGYSNQPQHF
TGCGCCAGCAGCCAAGTACCAGGGTATAGCAATCAGCCCCAGCATTTT
>TRBJ1-2|TRBV28|TRBD1|once
CASRTGTGFGYTF
TGTGCCAGCAGGACCGGGACAGGGTTTGGCTACACCTTC
>TRBJ1-6|TRBV28|TRBD1|NA
CASSSQGVGYNSPLHF
TGTGCCAGCAGTTCACAGGGGGTTGGGTATAATTCACCCCTCCACTTT
>TRBJ2-5|TRBV7-2|NA|NA
CASSLGPGETQYF
TGTGCCAGCAGCTTGGGGCCGGGAGAGACCCAGTACTTC
>TRBJ2-1|TRBV7-2|NA|NA
CASSFSGVHNEQFF
TGTGCCAGCAGCTTTTCGGGGGTCCACAATGAGCAGTTCTTC
>TRBJ2-7|TRBV10-3|NA|once
CAISVKGGYEQYF
TGTGCCATCAGTGTTAAAGGAGGTTACGAGCAGTACTTC
>TRBJ1-1|TRBV28|TRBD1|NA
CATEGAGAEAFF
TGTGCCACCGAGGGGGCAGGGGCTGAAGCTTTCTTT
>TRBJ2-7|TRBV15|TRBD1|NA
CATSPRQGPYEQYF
TGTGCCACCAGCCCAAGACAGGGTCCCTACGAGCAGTACTTC
>TRBJ1-4|TRBV5-1|NA|NA
CASSLARVATNEKLFF
TGCGCCAGCAGCTTGGCCAGGGTAGCAACTAATGAAAAACTGTTTTTT
>TRBJ1-1|TRBV18|TRBD1|NA
CASSPGQPLNTEAFF
TGTGCCAGCTCGCCGGGACAGCCTTTGAACACTGAAGCTTTCTTT
>TRBJ2-1|TRBV4-3|NA|NA
CASSQDPQGSYNEQFF
TGCGCCAGCAGCCAAGATCCCCAGGGATCCTACAATGAGCAGTTCTTC
>TRBJ2-3|TRBV5-1|TRBD2|few
CASSGGTSGVTDTQYF
TGCGCCAGCAGCGGTGGGACTAGCGGGGTGACAGATACGCAGTATTTT
>TRBJ1-6|TRBV2|NA|NA
CASSETGLNSPLHF
TGTGCCAGCAGTGAGACGGGGTTAAATTCACCCCTCCACTTT
>TRBJ2-7|TRBV27|TRBD2|NA
CASSLIPPPLAGAPAYEQYF
TGTGCCAGCAGTTTAATCCCCCCCCCACTAGCGGGGGCCCCGGCCTACGAGCAGTACTTC
>TRBJ2-6|TRBV19|NA|NA
CASEAGANVLTF
TGTGCCAGTGAGGCCGGGGCCAACGTCCTGACTTTC
>TRBJ1-5|TRBV7-2|NA|NA
CASSWTENMGNQPQHF
TGTGCCAGCAGCTGGACAGAAAACATGGGCAATCAGCCCCAGCATTTT
>TRBJ2-5|TRBV3-1/TRBV3-2|TRBD2|NA
CASSQVGGTETQYF
TGTGCCAGCAGCCAAGTGGGGGGGACTGAGACCCAGTACTTC
>TRBJ2-2|TRBV3-1/TRBV3-2|NA|NA
CASSGGHNTGELFF
TGTGCCAGCAGCGGGGGACATAACACCGGGGAGCTGTTTTTT
>TRBJ2-7|TRBV20-1|NA|NA
CSAREGREQYF
TGCAGTGCTAGAGAGGGGCGCGAGCAGTACTTC
>TRBJ1-2|TRBV19|TRBD1|NA
CASSIRGGQNGYTF
TGTGCCAGTAGTATTCGAGGGGGACAGAATGGCTACACCTTC
>TRBJ1-5|TRBV29-1|TRBD1|NA
CSVQTGYNQPQHF
TGCAGCGTACAGACAGGGTACAATCAGCCCCAGCATTTT
>TRBJ1-6|TRBV9|TRBD1|NA
CASSATGGLENSPLHF
TGTGCCAGCAGCGCGACAGGGGGCTTGGAAAATTCACCCCTCCACTTT
>TRBJ1-2|TRBV20-1|NA|NA
CSASVNYGYTF
TGCAGTGCTAGTGTAAACTATGGCTACACCTTC
>TRBJ2-7|TRBV10-2|NA|NA
CASSETGIYEQYF
TGCGCCAGCAGTGAGACAGGGATCTACGAGCAGTACTTC
>TRBJ2-5|TRBV10-3|NA|NA
CAISGSGSQETQYF
TGTGCCATCTCGGGATCGGGCTCCCAAGAGACCCAGTACTTC